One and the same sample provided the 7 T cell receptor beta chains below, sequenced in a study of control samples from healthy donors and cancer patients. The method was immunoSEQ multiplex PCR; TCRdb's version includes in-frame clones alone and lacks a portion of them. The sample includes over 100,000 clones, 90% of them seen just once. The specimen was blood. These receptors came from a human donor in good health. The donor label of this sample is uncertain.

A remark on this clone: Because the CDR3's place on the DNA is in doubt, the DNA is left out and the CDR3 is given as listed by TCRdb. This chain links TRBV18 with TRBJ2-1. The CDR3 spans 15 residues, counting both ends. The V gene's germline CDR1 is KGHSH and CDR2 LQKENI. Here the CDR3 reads CASSPSPSLDNEQFF.

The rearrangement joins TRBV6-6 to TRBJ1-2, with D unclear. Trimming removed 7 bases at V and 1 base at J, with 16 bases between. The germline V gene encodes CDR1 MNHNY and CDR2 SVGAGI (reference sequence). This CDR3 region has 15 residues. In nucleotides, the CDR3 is TGTGCCAGCACCTACGGTGAGGGATATAACTATGGCTACACCTTC. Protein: CASTYGEGYNYGYTF.

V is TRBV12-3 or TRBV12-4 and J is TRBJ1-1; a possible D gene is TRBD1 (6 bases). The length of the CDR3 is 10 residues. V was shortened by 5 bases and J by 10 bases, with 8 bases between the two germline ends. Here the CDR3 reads CASSGGRAFF. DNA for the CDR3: TGTGCCAGCAGTGGGGGGCGAGCTTTCTTT.

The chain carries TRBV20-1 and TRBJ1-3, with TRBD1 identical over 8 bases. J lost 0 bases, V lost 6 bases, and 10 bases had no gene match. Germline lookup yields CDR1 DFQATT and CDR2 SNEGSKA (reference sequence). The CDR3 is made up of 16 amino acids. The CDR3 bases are TGCAGTGCCAGTGGCCGACAGGGGACCTCTGGAAACACCATATATTTT. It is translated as CSASGRQGTSGNTIYF.

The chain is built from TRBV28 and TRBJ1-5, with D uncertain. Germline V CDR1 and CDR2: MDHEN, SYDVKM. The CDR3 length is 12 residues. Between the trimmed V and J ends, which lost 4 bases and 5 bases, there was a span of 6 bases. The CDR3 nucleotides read TGTGCCAGCAGTTCAGCGTATCAGCCCCAGCATTTT. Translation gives CASSSAYQPQHF.

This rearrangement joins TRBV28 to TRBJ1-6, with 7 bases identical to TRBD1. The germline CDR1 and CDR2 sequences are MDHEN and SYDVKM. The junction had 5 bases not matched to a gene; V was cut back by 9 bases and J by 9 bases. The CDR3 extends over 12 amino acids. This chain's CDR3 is CASGTAFSPLHF. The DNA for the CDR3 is TGTGCCAGTGGGACAGCCTTTTCACCCCTCCACTTT.

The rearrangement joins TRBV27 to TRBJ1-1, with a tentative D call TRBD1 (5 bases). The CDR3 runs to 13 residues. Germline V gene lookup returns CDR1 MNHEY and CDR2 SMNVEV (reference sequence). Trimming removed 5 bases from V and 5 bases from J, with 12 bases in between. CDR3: CASSIQGGTEAFF. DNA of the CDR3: TGTGCCAGCAGTATCCAGGGAGGGACTGAAGCTTTCTTT.